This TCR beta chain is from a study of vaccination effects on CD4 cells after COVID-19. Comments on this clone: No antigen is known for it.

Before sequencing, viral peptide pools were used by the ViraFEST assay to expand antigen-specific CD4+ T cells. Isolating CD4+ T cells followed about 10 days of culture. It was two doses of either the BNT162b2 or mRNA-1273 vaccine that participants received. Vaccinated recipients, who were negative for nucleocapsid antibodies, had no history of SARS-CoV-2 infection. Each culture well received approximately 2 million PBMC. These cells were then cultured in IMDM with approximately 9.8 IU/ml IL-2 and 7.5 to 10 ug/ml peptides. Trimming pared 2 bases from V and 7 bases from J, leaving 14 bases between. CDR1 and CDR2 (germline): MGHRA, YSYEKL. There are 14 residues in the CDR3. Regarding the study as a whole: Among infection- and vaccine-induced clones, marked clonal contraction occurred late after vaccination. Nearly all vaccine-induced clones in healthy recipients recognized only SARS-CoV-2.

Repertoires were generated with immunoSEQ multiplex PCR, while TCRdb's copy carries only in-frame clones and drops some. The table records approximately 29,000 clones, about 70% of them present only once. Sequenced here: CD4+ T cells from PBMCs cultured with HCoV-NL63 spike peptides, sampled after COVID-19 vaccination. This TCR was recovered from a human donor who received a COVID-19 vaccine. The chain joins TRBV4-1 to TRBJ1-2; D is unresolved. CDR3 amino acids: CASSQPAFSGGYTF. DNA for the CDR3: TGCGCCAGCAGCCAACCCGCCTTCTCGGGTGGCTACACCTTC.